Listed below are T cell receptor beta chains from one sample, sequenced in a study of cytomegalovirus exposure and HLA in healthy donors. Generated by immunoSEQ multiplex PCR, the TCRdb table keeps only in-frame clones and is missing some. The sample has tens of thousands of clones, approximately 81% seen once; the top ten hold 9% to 14%. Sequencing was done on a sample of PBMCs. The origin of the receptors is a woman between 18 and 29 years old in good health and CMV-seropositive. Both conserved end residues are part of each CDR3. The order of the fields is clone size, V gene, D gene, J gene, CDR3 protein, CDR3 DNA. The D gene is left open where the match is weak. Clone sizes are given selectively: once, few, many, or a class where the clone is expanded.

>few|TRBV5-1|NA|TRBJ2-7
CASSPGLEGHEQYF
TGCGCCAGCAGCCCCGGACTGGAGGGTCACGAGCAGTACTTC
>NA|TRBV27|NA|TRBJ1-2
CASKSLGGVDYGYTF
TGTGCCAGCAAAAGCCTAGGGGGTGTCGACTATGGCTACACCTTC
>NA|TRBV14|NA|TRBJ1-2
CASSQEADNPSSYTF
TGTGCCAGCAGCCAAGAAGCCGATAACCCGTCTAGCTACACCTTC
>NA|TRBV5-8|TRBD1|TRBJ1-1
CASSGTGGPWTEAFF
TGTGCCAGCAGCGGGACAGGGGGCCCCTGGACTGAAGCTTTCTTT
>once|TRBV28|NA|TRBJ2-5
CASTPGGRRETQYF
TGTGCCAGCACCCCCGGGGGGCGGAGAGAGACCCAGTACTTC
>NA|TRBV15|NA|TRBJ1-5
CATSRALIIQMGARAYSNQPQHF
TGTGCCACCAGCAGAGCTTTAATCATACAGATGGGGGCGCGTGCTTATAGCAATCAGCCCCAGCATTTT
>NA|TRBV5-8|NA|TRBJ2-1
CASSIDSNEQFF
TGTGCCAGCAGCATTGACAGTAATGAGCAGTTCTTC
>NA|TRBV6-5|TRBD1|TRBJ1-1
CASSAGTVNTEAFF
TGTGCCAGCAGTGCCGGGACAGTGAACACTGAAGCTTTCTTT
>NA|TRBV2|NA|TRBJ2-6
CASIVGPSGANVLTF
TGTGCCAGCATCGTGGGGCCCTCTGGGGCCAACGTCCTGACTTTC
>NA|TRBV25-1|TRBD1|TRBJ1-6
CAGQGPYNSPLHF
TGTGCCGGACAGGGTCCCTATAATTCACCCCTCCACTTT
>NA|TRBV9|NA|TRBJ1-2
CASSSRNYGYTF
TGTGCCAGCAGCTCGAGGAACTATGGCTACACCTTC
>NA|TRBV2|TRBD2|TRBJ2-3
CASSGYGGGNTDTQYF
TGTGCCAGCAGTGGCTATGGGGGGGGAAACACAGATACGCAGTATTTT
>NA|TRBV11-2|NA|TRBJ2-1
CASSLFRGEQFF
TGTGCCAGCAGCTTATTTCGGGGTGAGCAGTTCTTC
>NA|TRBV7-3|TRBD2|TRBJ2-2
CASSKLGTSGGLNTGELFF
TGTGCCAGCAGCAAACTAGGGACTAGCGGGGGGCTGAACACCGGGGAGCTGTTTTTT
>once|TRBV11-2|TRBD1|TRBJ2-5
CASSLGRGMRTGSQETQYF
TGTGCCAGCAGCTTAGGCAGGGGAATGAGGACAGGGTCACAAGAGACCCAGTACTTC
>NA|TRBV4-2|NA|TRBJ2-7
CASSQESGLIGRGGPFFIEQYF
TGTGCCAGCAGCCAAGAATCGGGCCTCATTGGGAGGGGGGGACCCTTTTTTATCGAGCAGTACTTC
>NA|TRBV6-5|NA|TRBJ1-4
CASSYQKNEKLFF
TGTGCCAGCAGTTACCAGAAGAATGAAAAACTGTTTTTT
>NA|TRBV30|TRBD1|TRBJ1-1
CAWSVRYWVRQGGTEAFF
TGTGCCTGGAGTGTACGGTATTGGGTAAGACAGGGTGGGACTGAAGCTTTCTTT
>NA|TRBV6-1|TRBD1|TRBJ1-2
CASSATPGQLFGGYTF
TGTGCCAGCAGTGCGACTCCGGGACAGCTCTTCGGGGGCTACACCTTC
>NA|TRBV6-5|TRBD2|TRBJ2-5
CASTLAGGETQYF
TGTGCCAGCACCCTAGCGGGGGGAGAGACCCAGTACTTC
>NA|TRBV4-1|TRBD1|TRBJ2-4
CASSQTAGTGENIQYF
TGCGCCAGCAGCCAAACGGCCGGGACAGGGGAAAACATTCAGTACTTC
>NA|TRBV7-3|NA|TRBJ2-7
CASYTSSYEQYF
TGTGCCAGCTATACGAGCTCCTACGAGCAGTACTTC
>NA|TRBV4-1|TRBD1|TRBJ1-3
CASSQEDRAGNTIYF
TGCGCCAGCAGCCAAGAAGACAGGGCTGGAAACACCATATATTTT
>NA|TRBV7-6|TRBD2|TRBJ2-7
CASSLNYSGGSYEQYF
TGTGCCAGCAGCTTAAATTACAGCGGGGGTTCCTACGAGCAGTACTTC
>NA|TRBV10-2|TRBD1|TRBJ2-2
CASSRQGGTTGELFF
TGCGCCAGCAGCCGACAGGGGGGTACTACCGGGGAGCTGTTTTTT
>NA|TRBV9|NA|TRBJ1-4
CASSALTGFNEKLFF
TGTGCCAGCAGCGCCCTTACAGGGTTCAATGAAAAACTGTTTTTT
>NA|TRBV5-1|NA|TRBJ2-5
CASSLGRGQETQYF
TGCGCCAGCAGCTTGGGACGGGGCCAAGAGACCCAGTACTTC
>NA|TRBV30|TRBD2|TRBJ2-2
CAWSGGGVTGELFF
TGTGCCTGGAGTGGCGGGGGGGTAACCGGGGAGCTGTTTTTT
>NA|TRBV19|NA|TRBJ2-5
CASSIDLRAGQETQYF
TGTGCCAGTAGTATAGATTTGAGAGCAGGCCAAGAGACCCAGTACTTC
>once|TRBV30|TRBD2|TRBJ2-3
CAWRLAGGTDTQYF
TGTGCCTGGAGATTAGCGGGGGGCACAGATACGCAGTATTTT
>NA|TRBV7-8|NA|TRBJ1-3
CASSPLGGNTIYF
TGTGCCAGCAGCCCCCTAGGTGGAAACACCATATATTTT
>NA|TRBV5-6|NA|TRBJ1-3
CASSPASGAGGNTIYF
TGTGCCAGCAGCCCCGCCAGTGGGGCAGGAGGAAACACCATATATTTT
>NA|TRBV4-2|NA|TRBJ1-3
CASSQDTREVPGNTIYF
TGTGCCAGCAGCCAAGATACGAGGGAAGTGCCTGGAAACACCATATATTTT
>NA|TRBV7-3|TRBD1|TRBJ1-1
CASSRGTGYEAFF
TGTGCCAGCAGCCGAGGGACAGGTTATGAAGCTTTCTTT
>NA|TRBV7-3|NA|TRBJ2-2
CASSLTMRSGTGELFF
TGTGCCAGCAGCTTAACTATGAGGTCCGGAACCGGGGAGCTGTTTTTT
>NA|TRBV2|TRBD2|TRBJ2-5
CASSSGTSGQETQYF
TGTGCCAGCAGTTCCGGGACTAGCGGCCAAGAGACCCAGTACTTC
>NA|TRBV11-2|TRBD1|TRBJ2-1
CASSSTGERQFF
TGTGCCAGCAGCTCCACAGGGGAACGGCAGTTCTTC
>NA|TRBV7-9|NA|TRBJ1-1
CASIRQNRQNTEAFF
TGTGCCAGCATCAGACAAAACAGGCAGAACACTGAAGCTTTCTTT
>NA|TRBV7-2|TRBD2|TRBJ2-4
CASSPGGAAKNIQYF
TGTGCCAGCAGCCCCGGGGGGGCCGCCAAAAACATTCAGTACTTC
>NA|TRBV11-3|TRBD1|TRBJ1-2
CASSGQGNYGYTF
TGTGCCAGCAGCGGACAGGGGAACTATGGCTACACCTTC
>NA|TRBV9|NA|TRBJ1-6
CASSVGGSLSYNSPLHF
TGTGCCAGCAGCGTAGGGGGCAGTCTTTCCTATAATTCACCCCTCCACTTT
>once|TRBV27|TRBD1|TRBJ1-2
CASSTLRTGDDYGYTF
TGTGCCAGCAGTACCCTCCGGACAGGGGACGACTATGGCTACACCTTC
>NA|TRBV7-8|TRBD1|TRBJ2-2
CASRDREMNTGELFF
TGTGCCAGCAGAGACAGGGAGATGAACACCGGGGAGCTGTTTTTT
>NA|TRBV7-8|NA|TRBJ2-1
CASSPNPGANEQFF
TGTGCCAGCAGCCCAAACCCAGGGGCGAATGAGCAGTTCTTC
>NA|TRBV5-5|NA|TRBJ1-5
CASSPLRPQHF
TGTGCCAGCAGCCCCCTTCGGCCCCAGCATTTT
>NA|TRBV5-1|NA|TRBJ1-2
CASSLEPGNNNYGYTF
TGCGCCAGCAGCTTGGAACCGGGTAATAATAACTATGGCTACACCTTC
>NA|TRBV6-5|NA|TRBJ2-7
CASSLKSWPPYEQYF
TGTGCCAGCAGTCTTAAAAGTTGGCCTCCCTACGAGCAGTACTTC
>many|TRBV19|NA|TRBJ1-5
CASNKRGNLNSNQPQHF
TGTGCCAGTAACAAGAGGGGGAACCTAAATAGCAATCAGCCCCAGCATTTT
>NA|TRBV19|NA|TRBJ1-4
CASSPSAGAREKLFF
TGTGCCAGTAGTCCCTCCGCAGGGGCGAGGGAAAAACTGTTTTTT
>NA|TRBV28|NA|TRBJ1-5
CASIGGNQPQHF
TGTGCCAGCATTGGGGGGAATCAGCCCCAGCATTTT
>NA|TRBV27|TRBD1|TRBJ1-4
CASSPFSGGMEKLFF
TGTGCCAGCAGTCCATTTTCAGGGGGAATGGAAAAACTGTTTTTT
>NA|TRBV21-1|NA|TRBJ2-7
CASSKGSGEAPYEQYF
TGTGCCAGCAGCAAAGGATCGGGGGAAGCGCCCTACGAGCAGTACTTC
>once|TRBV7-9|NA|TRBJ1-1
CASSSQGISSTEAFF
TGTGCCAGCAGCTCCCAGGGGATTTCGAGCACTGAAGCTTTCTTT
>NA|TRBV7-2|TRBD2|TRBJ2-5
CASSLGSGGRETQYF
TGTGCCAGCAGCTTAGGTAGCGGGGGTCGGGAGACCCAGTACTTC
>few|TRBV5-4|NA|TRBJ1-6
CASSSYRTPLHF
TGTGCCAGCAGCTCCTACAGGACACCCCTCCACTTT